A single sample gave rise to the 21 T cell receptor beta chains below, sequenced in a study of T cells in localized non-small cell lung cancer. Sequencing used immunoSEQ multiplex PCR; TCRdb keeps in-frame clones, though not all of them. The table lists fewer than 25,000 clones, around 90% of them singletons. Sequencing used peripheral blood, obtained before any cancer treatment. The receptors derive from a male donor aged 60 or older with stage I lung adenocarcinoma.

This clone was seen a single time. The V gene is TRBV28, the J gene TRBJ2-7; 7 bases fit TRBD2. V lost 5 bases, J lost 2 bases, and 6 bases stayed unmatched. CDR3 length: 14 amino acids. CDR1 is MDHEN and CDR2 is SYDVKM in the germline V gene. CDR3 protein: CASSPAGTTYEQYF. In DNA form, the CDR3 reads TGTGCCAGCAGTCCAGCGGGAACCACCTACGAGCAGTACTTC.

CDR3 in DNA: TGTGCCAGCAGCTTTCCCGCCGGGACAGGGACGTCCAACGAGCAGTACTTC. It yields the protein CASSFPAGTGTSNEQYF. The rearrangement uses TRBV7-2 and TRBJ2-7; 9 bases line up with TRBD1. This CDR3 spans 17 amino acids. The J segment lost 5 bases and the V segment lost 3 bases, leaving 14 bases of the junction unmatched. The germline CDR1 and CDR2 sequences are SGHTA and FQGNSA.

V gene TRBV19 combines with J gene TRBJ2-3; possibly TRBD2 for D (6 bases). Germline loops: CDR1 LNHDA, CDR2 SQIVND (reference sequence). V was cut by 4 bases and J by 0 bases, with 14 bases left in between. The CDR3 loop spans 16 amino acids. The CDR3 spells CASSNLAGPSTDTQYF. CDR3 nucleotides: TGTGCCAGTAGTAATCTGGCGGGACCTAGCACAGATACGCAGTATTTT.

The CDR3 is CASSLDGSSGNTIYF. CDR3 bases: TGTGCCAGCAGCTTAGACGGCAGCTCTGGAAACACCATATATTTT. The chain has TRBV7-9 and TRBJ1-3; no clear D gene. The germline V gene encodes CDR1 SEHNR and CDR2 FQNEAQ (reference sequence). The CDR3 spans 15 residues. V was trimmed by 1 base and J by 0 bases, leaving 7 bases between them.

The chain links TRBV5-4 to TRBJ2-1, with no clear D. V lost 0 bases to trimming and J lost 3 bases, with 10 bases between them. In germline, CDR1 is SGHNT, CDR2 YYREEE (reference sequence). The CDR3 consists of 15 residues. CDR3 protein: CASSLAVSYYNEQFF. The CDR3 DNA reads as TGTGCCAGCAGCTTGGCCGTCAGTTACTACAATGAGCAGTTCTTC.

As DNA, the CDR3 is TGCAGCGTTGAAGGGCGAAATTCTTATGGCTACACCTTC. Its translation is CSVEGRNSYGYTF. The chain joins TRBV29-1 to TRBJ1-2; D is ambiguous. Trimming pared 1 base from V and 5 bases from J, leaving 11 bases between. From germline, CDR1 is SQVTM and CDR2 ANQGSEA. The CDR3 sequence is 13 residues long.

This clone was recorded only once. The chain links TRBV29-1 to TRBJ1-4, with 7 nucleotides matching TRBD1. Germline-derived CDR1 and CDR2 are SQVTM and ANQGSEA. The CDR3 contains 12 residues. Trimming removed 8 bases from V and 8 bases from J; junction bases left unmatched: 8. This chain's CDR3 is CSIRQGSEKLFF. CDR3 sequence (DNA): TGCAGCATCAGACAGGGATCGGAAAAACTGTTTTTT.

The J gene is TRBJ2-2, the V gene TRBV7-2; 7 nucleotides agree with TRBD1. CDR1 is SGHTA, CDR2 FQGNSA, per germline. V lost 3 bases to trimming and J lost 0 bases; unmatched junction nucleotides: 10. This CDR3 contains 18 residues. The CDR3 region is CASSLGTVIPSNTGELFF. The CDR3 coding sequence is TGTGCCAGCAGCTTGGGGACAGTGATTCCCTCGAACACCGGGGAGCTGTTTTTT.

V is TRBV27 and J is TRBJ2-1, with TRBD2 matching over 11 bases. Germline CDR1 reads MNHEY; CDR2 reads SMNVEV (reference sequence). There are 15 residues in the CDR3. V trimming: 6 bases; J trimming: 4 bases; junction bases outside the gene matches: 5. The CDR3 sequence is CASRLAGGAYNEQFF. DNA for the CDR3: TGTGCCAGCAGATTAGCGGGAGGGGCATACAATGAGCAGTTCTTC.

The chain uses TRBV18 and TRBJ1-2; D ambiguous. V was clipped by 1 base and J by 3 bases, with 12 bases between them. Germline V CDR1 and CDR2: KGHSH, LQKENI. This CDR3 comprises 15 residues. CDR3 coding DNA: TGTGCCAGCTCACCACTACGCCACGGGGACTATGGCTACACCTTC. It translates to CASSPLRHGDYGYTF.

CDR3 nucleotides: TGTGCCAGCAGCTTAGATTCGGGGCTAGCGGCGAATGAGCAGTTCTTC. It specifies CASSLDSGLAANEQFF. The chain recombines TRBV11-3 with TRBJ2-1; 7 bases align to TRBD2. CDR1 is SGHNT, CDR2 YENEEA, per germline. V dropped 0 bases and J dropped 7; count of bases not matched to a gene: 9. This CDR3 contains 16 residues. The whole variable domain, filled in from reference TRBV11-3 and TRBJ2-1, reads EAGVVQSPRYKIIEKKQPVAFWCNPISGHNTLYWYLQNLGQGPELLIRYENEEAVDDSQLPKDRFSAERLKGVDSTLKIQPAELGDSAVYLCASSLDSGLAANEQFFGPGTRLTVL.

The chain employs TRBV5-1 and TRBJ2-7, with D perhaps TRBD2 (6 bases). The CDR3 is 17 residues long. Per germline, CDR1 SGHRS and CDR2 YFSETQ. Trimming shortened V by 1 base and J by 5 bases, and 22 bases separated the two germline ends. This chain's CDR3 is CASSLLQGGNSGHEQYF. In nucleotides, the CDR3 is TGCGCCAGCAGCTTGTTGCAGGGAGGAAACTCGGGCCACGAGCAGTACTTC.

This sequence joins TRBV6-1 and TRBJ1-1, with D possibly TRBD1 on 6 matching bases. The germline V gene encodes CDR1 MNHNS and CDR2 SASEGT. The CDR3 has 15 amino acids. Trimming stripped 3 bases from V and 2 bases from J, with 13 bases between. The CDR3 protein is CASSDNTGINTEAFF. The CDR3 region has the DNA TGTGCCAGCAGTGACAATACAGGGATCAACACTGAAGCTTTCTTT.

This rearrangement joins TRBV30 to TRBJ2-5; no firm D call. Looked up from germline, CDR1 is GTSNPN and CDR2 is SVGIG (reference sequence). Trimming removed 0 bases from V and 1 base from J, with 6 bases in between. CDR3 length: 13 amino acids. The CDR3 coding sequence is TGTGCCTGGAGTGTAAATGCCCAAGAGACCCAGTACTTC. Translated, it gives CAWSVNAQETQYF. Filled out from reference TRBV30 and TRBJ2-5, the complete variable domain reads SQTIHQWPATLVQPVGSPLSLECTVEGTSNPNLYWYRQAAGRGLQLLFYSVGIGQISSEVPQNLSASRPQDRQFILSSKKLLLSDSGFYLCAWSVNAQETQYFGPGTRLLVL.

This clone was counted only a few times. CDR3 in DNA: TGTGCCTGGACAGGACAGTATCATTACGAGCAGTACTTC. Translated: CAWTGQYHYEQYF. The chain joins TRBV30 to TRBJ2-7; D is perhaps TRBD1 (6 bases). V lost 4 bases, J lost 4 bases, and 14 bases lay in between. CDR1 GTSNPN and CDR2 SVGIG come from the germline V gene (reference sequence). The CDR3 length is 13 residues.

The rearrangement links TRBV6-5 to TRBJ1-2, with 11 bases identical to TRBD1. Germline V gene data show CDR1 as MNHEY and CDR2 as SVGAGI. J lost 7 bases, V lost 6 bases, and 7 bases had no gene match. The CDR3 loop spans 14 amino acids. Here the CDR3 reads CASRTGTGGFGYTF. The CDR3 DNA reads TGTGCCAGCAGGACTGGGACAGGGGGTTTTGGCTACACCTTC.

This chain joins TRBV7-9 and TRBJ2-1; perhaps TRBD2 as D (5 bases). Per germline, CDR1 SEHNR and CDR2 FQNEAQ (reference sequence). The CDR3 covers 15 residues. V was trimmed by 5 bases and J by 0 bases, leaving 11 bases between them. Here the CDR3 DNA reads TGTGCCAGCAGCCCCGTGGCGGGCTCCTACAATGAGCAGTTCTTC. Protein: CASSPVAGSYNEQFF.

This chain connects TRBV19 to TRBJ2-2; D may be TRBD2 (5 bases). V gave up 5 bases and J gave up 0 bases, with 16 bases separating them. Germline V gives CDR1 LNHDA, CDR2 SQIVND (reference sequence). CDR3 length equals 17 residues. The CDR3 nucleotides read TGTGCCAGTAGTCCCTCCAGCGGCTATTCGAACACCGGGGAGCTGTTTTTT. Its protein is CASSPSSGYSNTGELFF.

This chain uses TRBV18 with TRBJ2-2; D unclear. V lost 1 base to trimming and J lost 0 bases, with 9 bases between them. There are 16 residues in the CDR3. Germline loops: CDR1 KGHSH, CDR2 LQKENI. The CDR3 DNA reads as TGTGCCAGCTCACCACAGGCCCTGACGAACACCGGGGAGCTGTTTTTT. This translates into CASSPQALTNTGELFF.

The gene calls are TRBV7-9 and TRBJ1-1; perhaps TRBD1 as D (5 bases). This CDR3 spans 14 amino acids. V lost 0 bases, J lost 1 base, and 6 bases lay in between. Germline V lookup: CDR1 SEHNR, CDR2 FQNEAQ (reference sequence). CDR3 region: CASSLAQGNTEAFF. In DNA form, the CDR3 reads TGTGCCAGCAGCTTAGCGCAGGGGAACACTGAAGCTTTCTTT. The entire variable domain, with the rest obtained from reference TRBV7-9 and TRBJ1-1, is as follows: DTGVSQNPRHKITKRGQNVTFRCDPISEHNRLYWYRQTLGQGPEFLTYFQNEAQLEKSRLLSDRFSAERPKGSFSTLEIQRTEQGDSAMYLCASSLAQGNTEAFFGQGTRLTVV.

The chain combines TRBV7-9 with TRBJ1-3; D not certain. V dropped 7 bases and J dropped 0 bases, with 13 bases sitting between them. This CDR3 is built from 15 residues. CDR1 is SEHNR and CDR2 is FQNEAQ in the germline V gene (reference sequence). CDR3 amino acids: CASITGPHSGNTIYF. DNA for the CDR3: TGTGCCAGCATCACCGGGCCTCACTCTGGAAACACCATATATTTT.